The 25 T cell receptor beta chains below were found in one sample sequenced in a study of blood T cell repertoires in COVID-19. This table comes from immunoSEQ multiplex PCR, and its TCRdb copy is limited to in-frame clones, with some not included. The table lists 300,000 to 400,000 clones, around 91% of them singletons. Specimen: peripheral blood. The receptors were gathered from a woman under 30 who had recovered from COVID-19.

The chain links TRBV19 to TRBJ2-5; D is unclear. The length of the CDR3 is 13 residues. The germline V and J ends were trimmed by 3 bases and 2 bases, with 7 bases remaining between them. In germline, CDR1 is LNHDA, CDR2 SQIVND (reference sequence). The CDR3 DNA sequence: TGTGCCAGTAGTATTATACAGCAAGAGACCCAGTACTTC. It is translated as CASSIIQQETQYF.

The rearrangement links TRBV29-1 to TRBJ1-2; tentatively, D is TRBD1 (6 bases). V gave up 6 bases and J gave up 8 bases, with 13 bases separating them. Germline assignment: CDR1 SQVTM and CDR2 ANQGSEA. The CDR3 runs 11 residues. The CDR3 spells CSVVQGLGYTF. CDR3 in DNA: TGCAGCGTCGTACAGGGTTTAGGCTACACCTTC.

The rearrangement links TRBV7-2 to TRBJ2-1, with a tentative D call TRBD1 (6 bases). Germline CDR1 is SGHTA and CDR2 is FQGNSA. Trimming pared 6 bases from V and 2 bases from J, leaving 14 bases between. The CDR3 spans 15 residues. CDR3 nucleotide sequence: TGTGCCAGCAGTCCCAACAGGGAACCCTACAATGAGCAGTTCTTC. Its protein is CASSPNREPYNEQFF. The full variable domain, its missing parts supplied by reference TRBV7-2 and TRBJ2-1, is GAGVSQSPSNKVTEKGKDVELRCDPISGHTALYWYRQSLGQGLEFLIYFQGNSAPDKSGLPSDRFSAERTGGSVSTLTIQRTQQEDSAVYLCASSPNREPYNEQFFGPGTRLTVL.

The CDR3 is CASSYREGREQPQHF. The CDR3, as DNA: TGTGCCAGCAGTTACAGGGAGGGTCGGGAACAGCCCCAGCATTTT. The J gene is TRBJ1-5, the V gene TRBV6-2 or TRBV6-3; D gene uncertain. The germline gives CDR1 MNHEY, CDR2 SVGEGT. This CDR3 region has 15 residues. The V and J ends lost 2 bases and 7 bases respectively, with 15 bases between them.

V and J are TRBV7-2 and TRBJ1-2; D gene unclear. Germline assignment: CDR1 SGHTA and CDR2 FQGNSA. This CDR3 spans 15 amino acids. The germline V and J ends were trimmed by 5 bases and 8 bases, with 21 bases remaining between them. CDR3 coding DNA: TGTGCCAGCAGCCCTCGCCTCTTAGCAATCGTCGGCTACACCTTC. It codes for CASSPRLLAIVGYTF. Full variable domain (remainder filled in from reference TRBV7-2 and TRBJ1-2): GAGVSQSPSNKVTEKGKDVELRCDPISGHTALYWYRQSLGQGLEFLIYFQGNSAPDKSGLPSDRFSAERTGGSVSTLTIQRTQQEDSAVYLCASSPRLLAIVGYTFGSGTRLTVV.

This rearrangement joins TRBV19 to TRBJ2-2; no clear D. There are 13 residues in the CDR3. V lost 3 bases and J lost 6, with 8 bases in between. From germline, CDR1 is LNHDA and CDR2 SQIVND (reference sequence). CDR3 in DNA: TGTGCCAGTAGTATCATGAGTTCCGGGGAGCTGTTTTTT. It translates to CASSIMSSGELFF.

The V call is TRBV6-5, the J call TRBJ1-6, with 7 bases fitting TRBD1. Trimming removed 1 base from V and 8 bases from J; junction bases left unmatched: 2. Germline lookup yields CDR1 MNHEY and CDR2 SVGAGI. This CDR3 has 14 amino acids. CDR3 protein: CASSYYRGDSPLHF. In DNA form, the CDR3 reads TGTGCCAGCAGTTACTACAGGGGTGATTCACCCCTCCACTTT.

The V gene is TRBV30, the J gene TRBJ1-5, with a possible D match to TRBD1 (5 bases). This CDR3 comprises 14 residues. Trimming took off 0 bases at V and 5 bases at J, with 11 bases between the two ends. Germline V gene sequence: CDR1 GTSNPN, CDR2 SVGIG (reference sequence). Written as DNA, the CDR3 is TGTGCCTGGAGTGTTTATGGGGCCTATCAGCCCCAGCATTTT. Translating gives CAWSVYGAYQPQHF.

This chain uses TRBV7-2 with TRBJ2-5; 7 bases match TRBD2. CDR1 is SGHTA, CDR2 FQGNSA, per germline. The CDR3 is made up of 14 amino acids. The J segment lost 1 base and the V segment lost 6 bases, leaving 5 bases of the junction unmatched. Here the CDR3 DNA reads TGTGCCAGCAGGGGTAGCGGGTTCCAAGAGACCCAGTACTTC. Protein: CASRGSGFQETQYF.

This clone was seen once. The rearrangement links TRBV24-1 to TRBJ1-1; D possibly corresponds to TRBD1 (6 bases). Germline V gives CDR1 KGHDR, CDR2 SFDVKD. The CDR3 has 13 amino acids. The V end lost 7 bases, the J end lost 3 bases, and 11 bases lay between the germline ends. The CDR3: CATRDSGDTEAFF. CDR3 nucleotides: TGTGCCACCAGGGACAGTGGGGACACTGAAGCTTTCTTT.

DNA for the CDR3: TGTGCCAGCAGTGGAGGAGGGCTAGCGGGAGGCAAGAACGAGCAGTACGTC. It translates to CASSGGGLAGGKNEQYV. The J gene is TRBJ2-7, the V gene TRBV25-1; 11 bases map to TRBD2. CDR3 length: 17 residues. Germline assignment: CDR1 MGHDK and CDR2 SYGVNS. The J segment lost 5 bases and the V segment lost 4 bases, leaving 13 bases of the junction unmatched.

J is TRBJ1-2 and V is TRBV19, with 9 bases matching TRBD1. Unmatched junction bases numbered 4, after V lost 1 base and J lost 4 bases. Germline V lookup: CDR1 LNHDA, CDR2 SQIVND (reference sequence). The CDR3 spans 15 residues. CDR3 DNA: TGTGCCAGTAGTATAGCTACAGGGGGCATCTATGGCTACACCTTC. Amino acids: CASSIATGGIYGYTF.

The V gene is TRBV28, the J gene TRBJ2-7, with TRBD1 matching over 7 bases. This CDR3 has 16 residues. Germline CDR1 is MDHEN and CDR2 is SYDVKM. The V and J ends lost 2 bases and 0 bases, in that order; junction bases with no gene match: 7. CDR3 DNA: TGTGCCAGCAGTTTAGACAGGGATGATAGCTCCTACGAGCAGTACGTC. Translated, it gives CASSLDRDDSSYEQYV.

The genes are TRBV27 and TRBJ2-4, with 8 positions matching TRBD1. Looked up from germline, CDR1 is MNHEY and CDR2 is SMNVEV (reference sequence). V lost 3 bases to trimming and J lost 5 bases; unmatched junction nucleotides: 3. This CDR3 comprises 14 residues. The CDR3 here is CASSLGQAQNIQYF. The CDR3 bases are TGTGCCAGCAGTTTGGGACAGGCCCAAAACATTCAGTACTTC.

This rearrangement joins TRBV5-1 to TRBJ1-4; D might be TRBD1 (6 bases). Trimming stripped 5 bases from V and 4 bases from J, with 18 bases between. The CDR3 contains 16 residues. Germline assignment: CDR1 SGHRS and CDR2 YFSETQ. The CDR3 reads CASRLGHGAYNEKLFF. CDR3 in DNA: TGCGCCAGCAGGCTGGGACACGGGGCTTATAATGAAAAACTGTTTTTT.

The V call is TRBV19, the J call TRBJ1-2; maybe TRBD1 (6 bases). Per germline, CDR1 LNHDA and CDR2 SQIVND (reference sequence). The CDR3 has 14 amino acids. V lost 1 base and J 4 bases, leaving 10 bases between the germline ends. The CDR3 here is CASSIAGGLYGYTF. The CDR3 region has the DNA TGTGCCAGTAGTATAGCGGGGGGGCTCTATGGCTACACCTTC.

This sequence joins TRBV5-1 and TRBJ2-7; 11 nucleotides agree with TRBD2. CDR3 length: 15 amino acids. From germline, CDR1 is SGHRS and CDR2 YFSETQ. Trimming removed 4 bases from V and 3 bases from J; junction bases left unmatched: 6. The CDR3 nucleotides read TGCGCCAGCAGCAAAACTAGCGGGAGTTTCTACGAGCAGTACGTC. Encoded protein: CASSKTSGSFYEQYV.

Comments on this clone: The junction shows a germline mismatch at one end, possibly a read error. The chain combines TRBV6-2 or TRBV6-3 with TRBJ1-2; 10 nucleotides agree with TRBD1. This CDR3 comprises 16 residues. Germline-derived CDR1 and CDR2 are MNHEY and SVGEGT. CDR3 protein: CASSHSPGQGKYGYTF. In DNA, the CDR3 is TGTGCCAGCAGTCACTCCCCGGGACAGGGGAAGTATGGCTACACCTTC.

The rearrangement uses TRBV6-2 or TRBV6-3 and TRBJ2-1; TRBD2 is a possible D gene (6 bases). Germline V gives CDR1 MNHEY, CDR2 SVGEGT. V shed 5 bases and J shed 6 bases, with 17 bases lying between them. The CDR3 loop spans 15 amino acids. CDR3 loop: CASSRLGLGTNEQFF. The CDR3 bases are TGTGCCAGCAGTAGACTAGGGCTAGGTACCAATGAGCAGTTCTTC.

The rearrangement uses TRBV7-9 and TRBJ2-7; D is perhaps TRBD2 (6 bases). The V gene lost 5 bases and the J gene lost 5 bases, with 13 bases spanning the gap. Per the germline V gene, CDR1 is SEHNR and CDR2 is FQNEAQ (reference sequence). The CDR3 extends over 13 amino acids. The CDR3 DNA follows: TGTGCCAGCAGCGACAAACAGCGGGACGAGCAGTACGTC. Translated: CASSDKQRDEQYV.

The J gene is TRBJ2-5, the V gene TRBV9; 9 nucleotides line up with TRBD2. The CDR3 consists of 16 residues. Trimming took 0 bases from V and 1 from J; bases not matched to a gene: 4. Germline CDR1 SGDLS, CDR2 YYNGEE. The CDR3, as DNA: TGTGCCAGCAGCGTAGGCGCGGGAGGGTCCCAAGAGACCCAGTACTTC. Its translation is CASSVGAGGSQETQYF.

This clone was found once. CDR3 sequence (DNA): TGTGCCAGCAGCCTGGGGGGAGGCACTGAAGCTTTCTTT. The encoded protein is CASSLGGGTEAFF. The rearrangement joins TRBV7-9 to TRBJ1-1; D possibly corresponds to TRBD1 (5 bases). The ends were cut back, 5 bases at V and 4 bases at J, with 11 bases in the middle. The CDR3 runs 13 residues. Germline values: CDR1 SEHNR, CDR2 FQNEAQ (reference sequence).

The gene calls are TRBV7-8 and TRBJ1-1; D possibly corresponds to TRBD1 (5 bases). V lost 4 bases to trimming and J lost 1 base, with 13 bases between them. Looked up from germline, CDR1 is SGHVS and CDR2 is FQNEAQ. This CDR3 region has 15 residues. Here the CDR3 DNA reads TGTGCCAGCAGCTCCGGACAACCGGAGAACACTGAAGCTTTCTTT. This sequence encodes CASSSGQPENTEAFF. Based on the CDR3 plus reference TRBV7-8 and TRBJ1-1, the full variable domain is GAGVSQSPRYKVAKRGQDVALRCDPISGHVSLFWYQQALGQGPEFLTYFQNEAQLDKSGLPSDRFFAERPEGSVSTLKIQRTQQEDSAVYLCASSSGQPENTEAFFGQGTRLTVV.

CDR3 sequence (DNA): TGCGCCAGCAGCCCCGGACAGGGGGCGCTATCCGGGGAGCTGTTTTTT. Encoded protein: CASSPGQGALSGELFF. The chain recombines TRBV5-1 with TRBJ2-2; 11 bases align to TRBD1. Trimming cost V 4 bases and J 6 bases; bases outside gene matches: 8. Germline V CDR1 and CDR2: SGHRS, YFSETQ. This CDR3 spans 16 amino acids.

The chain links TRBV10-3 to TRBJ1-2, with 9 bases aligning to TRBD1. Looked up from germline, CDR1 is ENHRY and CDR2 is SYGVKD. V was clipped by 6 bases and J by 7 bases; unmatched bases: 12. CDR3 length equals 15 residues. The CDR3 region is CAISEPGQGNFGYTF. The DNA for the CDR3 is TGTGCCATCAGCGAACCGGGACAGGGTAATTTTGGCTACACCTTC.